This TCR beta chain was sequenced for a study of OX40 agonist ivuxolimab in advanced cancers. Germline CDR1 reads SEHNR; CDR2 reads FQNEAQ (reference sequence). The CDR3 consists of 15 residues. Losses at the gene ends were 0 bases for V and 6 bases for J; bases not matched to a gene: 4. This clone was picked up one time. Libraries were prepared by immunoSEQ multiplex PCR; TCRdb keeps only in-frame clonotypes and omits some of them. The sample carries over 45,000 clones, 79% recorded once. This TCR derives from an adult with an advanced solid tumor such as melanoma, head and neck, liver or kidney cancer. Sequenced here: CD4+ or CD8+ T cells sorted from blood, sampled in a trial of the OX40 agonist ivuxolimab. This sequence joins TRBV7-9 and TRBJ2-2, with 7 bases matching TRBD2. In nucleotides, the CDR3 is TGTGCCAGCAGCTTAGCGGGGAGGGACGCCGGGGAGCTGTTTTTT. Its protein is CASSLAGRDAGELFF. Variable domain in full (rest from reference TRBV7-9 and TRBJ2-2): DTGVSQNPRHKITKRGQNVTFRCDPISEHNRLYWYRQTLGQGPEFLTYFQNEAQLEKSRLLSDRFSAERPKGSFSTLEIQRTEQGDSAMYLCASSLAGRDAGELFFGEGSRLTVL.